These 9 T cell receptor beta chains share one sample of origin, sequenced in a study. MiXCR was run by TCRdb on the 5' RACE reads, yielding one entry per CDR3 protein. The sample has around 44,000 distinct CDR3 sequences, about 30% seen once. The sequenced material came from tumor-infiltrating memory CD4+ T cells sorted from the breast tumor. The subset is: memory CD4+ T cells, CD4+CD45RO+CD25-. The origin of the receptors is a female donor with breast cancer.

The chain has TRBV5-1 and TRBJ2-7; D unresolved. CDR1 and CDR2 (germline): SGHRS, YFSETQ. The V end lost 1 base, the J end lost 0 bases, and 5 bases lay between the germline ends. This CDR3 comprises 13 residues. In DNA form, the CDR3 reads TGCGCCAGCAGCTTGAGAGACTCCTACGAGCAGTACTTC. Protein: CASSLRDSYEQYF.

The V and J genes are TRBV25-1 and TRBJ2-2; no reliable D call. Deletions cut 7 bases from V and 0 bases from J, with 6 bases between. The CDR3 spans 13 residues. Germline values: CDR1 MGHDK, CDR2 SYGVNS. The CDR3 here is CASTDTNTGELFF. CDR3 bases: TGTGCCAGCACAGACACGAACACCGGGGAGCTGTTTTTT. Variable domain in full (rest from reference TRBV25-1 and TRBJ2-2): EADIYQTPRYLVIGTGKKITLECSQTMGHDKMYWYQQDPGMELHLIHYSYGVNSTEKGDLSSESTVSRIRTEHFPLTLESARPSHTSQYLCASTDTNTGELFFGEGSRLTVL.

This clonotype was observed a few times. The chain joins TRBV2 to TRBJ2-1; D is possibly TRBD1 (5 bases). This CDR3 region has 13 residues. Germline V gene sequence: CDR1 SNHLY, CDR2 FYNNEI. V was cut by 6 bases and J by 9 bases, with 15 bases left in between. The CDR3 is CASRHPVQGEQFF. The CDR3 nucleotides are TGTGCCAGCAGACACCCAGTGCAGGGTGAGCAGTTCTTC.

This clonotype was seen only a few times. The chain is built from TRBV4-2 and TRBJ2-2, with 9 nucleotides matching TRBD2. The CDR3 is 15 residues long. The junction had 6 bases not matched to a gene; V was cut back by 6 bases and J by 4 bases. The germline V gene has CDR1 LGHNA and CDR2 YNFKEQ. CDR3 nucleotide sequence: TGTGCCAGCAGGGATAGCGGGAGTGGCACCGGGGAGCTGTTTTTT. Its translation: CASRDSGSGTGELFF.

This clonotype was counted many times. The genes are TRBV4-1 and TRBJ1-1; the match to TRBD1 covers 10 bases. V dropped 0 bases and J dropped 5; count of bases not matched to a gene: 6. This CDR3 comprises 16 residues. CDR1 is MGHRA, CDR2 YSYEKL, per germline. The CDR3 bases are TGCGCCAGCAGCCAAGAACCGGGACAGGGGAGGACTGAAGCTTTCTTT. The encoded protein is CASSQEPGQGRTEAFF.

There are a few counts of this clonotype. The chain couples TRBV20-1 to TRBJ2-3; 8 nucleotides align to TRBD2. Losses at the gene ends were 6 bases for V and 0 bases for J; bases not matched to a gene: 8. CDR1 DFQATT and CDR2 SNEGSKA come from the germline V gene (reference sequence). This CDR3 contains 15 residues. The CDR3 loop reads CSALAGLTSTDTQYF. The CDR3 region has the DNA TGCAGTGCCCTAGCGGGTCTGACTAGCACAGATACGCAGTATTTT.

This clonotype was seen a handful of times. DNA for the CDR3: TGCGCCAGCAGCTTGAGGCCGGAGGGCCTCTCCTACAATGAGCAGTTCTTC. It encodes CASSLRPEGLSYNEQFF. V gene TRBV5-1 combines with J gene TRBJ2-1; a possible D gene is TRBD2 (6 bases). Germline V gene sequence: CDR1 SGHRS, CDR2 YFSETQ. Trimming shortened V by 1 base and J by 0 bases, and 14 bases separated the two germline ends. The CDR3 is 17 amino acids.

The chain recombines TRBV7-9 with TRBJ1-6; unclear D gene. V lost 1 base, J lost 6 bases, and 13 bases lay in between. Per the germline V gene, CDR1 is SEHNR and CDR2 is FQNEAQ (reference sequence). This CDR3 has 16 amino acids. Written as DNA, the CDR3 is TGTGCCAGCAGCTTAGTCGACATTATCCGTAATTCACCCCTCCACTTT. Translated, it gives CASSLVDIIRNSPLHF.

This clonotype was detected a few times. The chain carries TRBV2 and TRBJ1-4, with D maybe TRBD1 (6 bases). This CDR3 has 15 residues. Trimming took off 5 bases at V and 7 bases at J, with 17 bases between the two ends. CDR1 SNHLY and CDR2 FYNNEI come from the germline V gene. The CDR3 DNA reads TGTGCCAGCAGTCTTGGCAGGGGAGAGGGTGAAAAACTGTTTTTT. Translated, it gives CASSLGRGEGEKLFF.